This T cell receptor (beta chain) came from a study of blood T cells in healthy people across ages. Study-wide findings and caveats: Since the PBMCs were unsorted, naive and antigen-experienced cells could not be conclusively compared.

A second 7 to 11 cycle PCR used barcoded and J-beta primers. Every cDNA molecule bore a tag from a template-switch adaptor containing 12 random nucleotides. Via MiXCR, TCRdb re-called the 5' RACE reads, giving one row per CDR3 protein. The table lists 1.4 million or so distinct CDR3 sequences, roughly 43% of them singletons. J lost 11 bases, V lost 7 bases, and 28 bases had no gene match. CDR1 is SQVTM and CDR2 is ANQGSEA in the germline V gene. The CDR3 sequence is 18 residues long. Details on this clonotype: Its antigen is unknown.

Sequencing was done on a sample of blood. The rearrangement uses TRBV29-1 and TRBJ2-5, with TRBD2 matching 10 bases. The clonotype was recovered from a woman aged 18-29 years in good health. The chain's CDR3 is CSARPAGGMRGSYNEQYF. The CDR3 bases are TGCAGCGCCCGTCCAGCGGGGGGGATGAGGGGCTCCTACAATGAGCAGTACTTC.